This is a list of T cell receptor beta chains from one sample in a study of graft-versus-host responses after intestinal transplantation. The protocol was immunoSEQ multiplex PCR, while the TCRdb copy is restricted to in-frame clones and leaves out a portion. The table records tens of thousands of clones, approximately 92% of them present only once. The starting material was PBMCs, obtained roughly 760 days after a first intestinal transplant, on the day of a second. The receptors here all came from a human patient who received an intestinal transplant, so some T cells may come from the graft donor. Each CDR3 is given with its conserved first and last residue. D genes are given only for firm matches. Expanded clones get a size class; other rows say once, few or many, or leave the size out.

TRBJ1-6,.,.,TRBV5-1,CASSLQGLGRDNSPLHF,TGCGCCAGCAGCTTGCAGGGCCTAGGCAGAGATAATTCACCCCTCCACTTT
TRBJ2-1,.,TRBD2,TRBV9,CASSASGASYNEQFF,TGTGCCAGCAGCGCTAGCGGGGCGTCCTACAATGAGCAGTTCTTC
TRBJ2-7,.,TRBD1,TRBV28,CASSPGTGNDEQYF,TGTGCCAGCAGTCCTGGGACAGGGAACGACGAGCAGTACTTC
TRBJ2-1,.,TRBD2,TRBV7-9,CASSSLAGRNNEQFF,TGTGCCAGCAGCTCCCTAGCGGGACGCAACAATGAGCAGTTCTTC
TRBJ2-3,.,.,TRBV7-2,CASSLSRAADTQYF,TGTGCCAGCAGCTTAAGTCGAGCGGCAGACACGCAGTATTTT
TRBJ1-5,.,.,TRBV28,CASSLGQAGEPQHF,TGTGCCAGCAGTTTGGGGCAGGCGGGTGAGCCCCAGCATTTT
TRBJ2-7,.,TRBD1,TRBV27,CASSLAGTGYEQYF,TGTGCCAGCAGTTTGGCCGGGACAGGCTACGAGCAGTACTTC
TRBJ2-1,.,.,TRBV6-5,CASSLSNEQFF,TGTGCCAGCAGCCTTAGCAATGAGCAGTTCTTC
TRBJ2-7,.,.,TRBV7-2,CASSSRYEQYF,TGTGCCAGCAGCTCGCGCTACGAGCAGTACTTC
TRBJ2-7,.,.,TRBV13,CASSLRGQRAGYEQYF,TGTGCCAGCAGCTTACGCGGCCAGCGTGCGGGATACGAGCAGTACTTC
TRBJ2-3,once,.,TRBV20-1,CSARELHTQYF,TGCAGTGCTAGAGAGTTACATACGCAGTATTTT
TRBJ2-1,.,.,TRBV5-1,CASSRRSYNEQFF,TGCGCCAGCAGCCGGAGGTCCTACAATGAGCAGTTCTTC
TRBJ2-2,.,.,TRBV28,CASSLRQAGELFF,TGTGCCAGCAGTTTACGCCAGGCCGGGGAGCTGTTTTTT
TRBJ2-7,.,.,TRBV6-5,CASSRATGRGYEQYF,TGTGCCAGCAGTCGCGCGACAGGGAGGGGCTACGAGCAGTACTTC
TRBJ2-1,.,TRBD2,TRBV4-1,CASSRNSGSKANNEQFF,TGCGCCAGCAGCCGAAATAGCGGGAGCAAAGCGAACAATGAGCAGTTCTTC
TRBJ1-6,.,TRBD1,TRBV5-1,CASSLETGVTSPLHF,TGCGCCAGCAGCTTGGAGACAGGGGTCACATCACCCCTCCACTTT
TRBJ2-1,.,TRBD2,TRBV6-5,CASSYLAGVRNEQFF,TGTGCCAGCAGTTACCTAGCGGGAGTAAGAAATGAGCAGTTCTTC
TRBJ1-1,.,TRBD1,TRBV19,CASSIWGDRGYTEAFF,TGTGCCAGTAGTATTTGGGGGGACAGGGGCTATACTGAAGCTTTCTTT
TRBJ1-3,.,.,TRBV25-1,CASSDPAGGSGNTIYF,TGTGCCAGCAGTGACCCGGCGGGGGGCTCTGGAAACACCATATATTTT
TRBJ1-3,once,.,TRBV19,CASSYAWHSGNTIYF,TGTGCCAGTAGTTATGCGTGGCATTCTGGAAACACCATATATTTT
TRBJ2-7,.,.,TRBV6-5,CASSEAGMYEQYF,TGTGCCAGCAGTGAGGCAGGGATGTACGAGCAGTACTTC
TRBJ2-1,.,.,TRBV4-1,CASSQVFERRSSYNEQFF,TGCGCCAGCAGCCAAGTCTTCGAGCGGAGAAGCTCCTACAATGAGCAGTTCTTC
TRBJ2-1,.,.,TRBV19,CASSIDRAKGNEQFF,TGTGCCAGTAGTATAGATAGGGCCAAGGGCAATGAGCAGTTCTTC
TRBJ1-4,.,TRBD1,TRBV19,CASSVTGTGKEKLFF,TGTGCCAGTAGTGTTACCGGGACAGGGAAGGAAAAACTGTTTTTT
TRBJ1-5,.,.,TRBV20-1,CSAGGQPQHF,TGCAGTGCTGGAGGCCAGCCCCAGCATTTT
TRBJ2-2,.,TRBD2,TRBV7-3,CASSPRAGVINTGELFF,TGTGCCAGCAGCCCCCGAGCGGGAGTGATTAACACCGGGGAGCTGTTTTTT
TRBJ2-3,.,.,TRBV19,CASSGSSGDTQYF,TGTGCCAGTAGTGGAAGTAGCGGAGATACGCAGTATTTT
TRBJ1-1,once,.,TRBV27,CASIGPGDTEAFF,TGTGCCAGCATCGGCCCAGGTGACACTGAAGCTTTCTTT
TRBJ2-7,.,TRBD1,TRBV6-8,CASTITWDRSYEQYF,TGTGCCAGCACTATCACCTGGGACAGGTCCTACGAGCAGTACTTC
TRBJ2-1,.,.,TRBV27,CASSLVGGYNEQFF,TGTGCCAGCAGTTTAGTGGGAGGCTACAATGAGCAGTTCTTC
TRBJ2-1,once,.,TRBV9,CASSVTVYNEQFF,TGTGCCAGCAGCGTTACTGTTTACAATGAGCAGTTCTTC
TRBJ1-2,.,TRBD1,TRBV4-2,CASSQGMGDRSGYTF,TGTGCCAGCAGCCAAGGAATGGGGGACAGGAGCGGCTACACCTTC
TRBJ2-5,.,.,TRBV18,CASSPPTGGEETQYF,TGTGCCAGCTCACCACCGACTGGAGGGGAAGAGACCCAGTACTTC
TRBJ2-7,.,.,TRBV29-1,CSVESAGSGYEQYF,TGCAGCGTTGAGTCGGCAGGGTCTGGCTACGAGCAGTACTTC
TRBJ2-3,.,TRBD2,TRBV27,CASSLVRRESLDTQYF,TGTGCCAGCAGTTTAGTAAGGCGGGAGAGTCTAGATACGCAGTATTTT
TRBJ2-7,once,TRBD1,TRBV30,CAWSVGTVVNEQYF,TGTGCCTGGAGTGTAGGGACAGTGGTTAACGAGCAGTACTTC
TRBJ1-6,few,TRBD1,TRBV27,CASSLSPDRVAPLHF,TGTGCCAGCAGTTTATCGCCGGACAGGGTGGCACCCCTCCACTTT
TRBJ2-7,.,.,TRBV7-6,CASSPKTAVGYEQYF,TGTGCCAGCAGCCCGAAGACAGCTGTGGGATACGAGCAGTACTTC
TRBJ2-3,once,.,TRBV30,CAWSSRGSTDTQYF,TGTGCCTGGAGTTCGCGCGGGAGCACAGATACGCAGTATTTT
TRBJ2-5,.,.,TRBV9,CASTNGFQETQYF,TGTGCCAGCACCAATGGGTTCCAAGAGACCCAGTACTTC